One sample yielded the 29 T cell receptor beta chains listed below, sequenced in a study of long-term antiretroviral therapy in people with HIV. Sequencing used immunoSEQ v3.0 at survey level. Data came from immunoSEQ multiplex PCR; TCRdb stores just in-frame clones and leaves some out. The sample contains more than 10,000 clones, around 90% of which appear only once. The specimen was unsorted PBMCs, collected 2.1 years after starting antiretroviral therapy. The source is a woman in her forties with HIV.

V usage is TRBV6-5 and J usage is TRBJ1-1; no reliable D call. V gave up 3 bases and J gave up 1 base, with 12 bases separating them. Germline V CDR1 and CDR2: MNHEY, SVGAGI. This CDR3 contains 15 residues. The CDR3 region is CASSYFEHANTEAFF. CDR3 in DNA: TGTGCCAGCAGTTATTTCGAACACGCGAACACTGAAGCTTTCTTT.

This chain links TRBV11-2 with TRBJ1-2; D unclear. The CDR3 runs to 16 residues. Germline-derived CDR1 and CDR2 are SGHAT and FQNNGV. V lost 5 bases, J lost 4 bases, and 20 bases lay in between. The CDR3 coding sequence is TGTGCCAGCAGCATATTAGAAAGCAGAAAGACCTATGGCTACACCTTC. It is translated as CASSILESRKTYGYTF.

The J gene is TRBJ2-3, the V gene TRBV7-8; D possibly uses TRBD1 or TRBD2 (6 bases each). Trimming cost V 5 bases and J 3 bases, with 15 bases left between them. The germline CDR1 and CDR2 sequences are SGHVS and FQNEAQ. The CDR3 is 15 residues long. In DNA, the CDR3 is TGTGCCAGCAGCAATACAAGGGGGGTAACAGATACGCAGTATTTT. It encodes CASSNTRGVTDTQYF.

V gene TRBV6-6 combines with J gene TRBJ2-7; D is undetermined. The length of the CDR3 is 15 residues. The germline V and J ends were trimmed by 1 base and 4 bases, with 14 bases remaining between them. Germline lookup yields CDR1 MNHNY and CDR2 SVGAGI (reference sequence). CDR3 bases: TGTGCCAGCAGTTACTTACCTAGGGTAATGTACGAGCAGTACTTC. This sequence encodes CASSYLPRVMYEQYF.

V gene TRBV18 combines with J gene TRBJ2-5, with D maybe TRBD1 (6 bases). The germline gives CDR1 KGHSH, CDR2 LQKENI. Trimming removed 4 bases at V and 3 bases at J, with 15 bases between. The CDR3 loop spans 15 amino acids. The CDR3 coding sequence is TGTGCCAGCTCACTCCAACAGGGAAAAGAAGAGACCCAGTACTTC. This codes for CASSLQQGKEETQYF.

The DNA of the CDR3 is TGTGCCAGTAGTATAGAGGAGGGTGAGGGCTACACCTTC. It yields the protein CASSIEEGEGYTF. The rearrangement uses TRBV19 and TRBJ1-2; D ambiguous. The germline V gene has CDR1 LNHDA and CDR2 SQIVND (reference sequence). Trimming stripped 0 bases from V and 8 bases from J, with 10 bases between. CDR3 length: 13 residues.

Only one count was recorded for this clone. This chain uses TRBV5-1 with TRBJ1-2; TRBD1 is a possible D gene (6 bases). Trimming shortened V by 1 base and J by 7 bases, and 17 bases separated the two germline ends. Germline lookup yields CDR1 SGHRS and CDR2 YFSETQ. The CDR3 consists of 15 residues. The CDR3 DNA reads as TGCGCCAGCAGCTTGTTCGCGGGCAGGGGATCTGGCTACACCTTC. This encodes CASSLFAGRGSGYTF.

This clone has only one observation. The CDR3 DNA reads TGTGCCAGTAGTCCCGGGACAGGGATCTACGAGCAGTACTTC. Its translation is CASSPGTGIYEQYF. The chain combines TRBV19 with TRBJ2-7; 9 bases align to TRBD1. The CDR3 has 14 residues. The junction had 5 bases not matched to a gene; V was cut back by 5 bases and J by 3 bases. The germline V gene has CDR1 LNHDA and CDR2 SQIVND (reference sequence).

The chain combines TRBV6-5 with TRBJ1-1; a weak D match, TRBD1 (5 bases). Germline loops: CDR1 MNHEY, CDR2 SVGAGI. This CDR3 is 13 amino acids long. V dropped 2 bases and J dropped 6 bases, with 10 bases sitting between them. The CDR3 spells CASSYQGQSEAFF. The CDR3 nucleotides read TGTGCCAGCAGTTACCAGGGTCAGTCTGAAGCTTTCTTT.

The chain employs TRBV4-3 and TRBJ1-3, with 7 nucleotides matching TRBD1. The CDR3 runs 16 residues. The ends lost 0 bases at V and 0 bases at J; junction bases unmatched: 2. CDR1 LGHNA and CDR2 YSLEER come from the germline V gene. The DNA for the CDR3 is TGCGCCAGCAGCCAAGAATGGGACAGCTCTGGAAACACCATATATTTT. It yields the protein CASSQEWDSSGNTIYF.

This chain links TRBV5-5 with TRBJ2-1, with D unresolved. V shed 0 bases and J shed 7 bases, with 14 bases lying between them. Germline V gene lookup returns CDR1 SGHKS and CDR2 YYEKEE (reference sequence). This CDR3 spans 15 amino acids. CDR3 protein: CASSLDQDRRNEQFF. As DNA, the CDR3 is TGTGCCAGCAGCTTGGATCAGGACCGAAGAAATGAGCAGTTCTTC.

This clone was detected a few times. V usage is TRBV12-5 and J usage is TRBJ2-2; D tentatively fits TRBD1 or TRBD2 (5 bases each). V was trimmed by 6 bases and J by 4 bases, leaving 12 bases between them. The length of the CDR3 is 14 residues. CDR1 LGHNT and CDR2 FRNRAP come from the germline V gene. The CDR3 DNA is TGTGCTAGTGGGGTTGGGGGAACCACCGGGGAGCTGTTTTTT. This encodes CASGVGGTTGELFF.

DNA for the CDR3: TGTGCCAGCAGCCCGGGACAGGGTATTTACTATGGCTACACCTTC. Translation: CASSPGQGIYYGYTF. V usage is TRBV27 and J usage is TRBJ1-2; TRBD1 matches 9 bases. Germline V gene sequence: CDR1 MNHEY, CDR2 SMNVEV (reference sequence). The V and J ends lost 6 bases and 3 bases, in that order; junction bases with no gene match: 8. There are 15 residues in the CDR3.

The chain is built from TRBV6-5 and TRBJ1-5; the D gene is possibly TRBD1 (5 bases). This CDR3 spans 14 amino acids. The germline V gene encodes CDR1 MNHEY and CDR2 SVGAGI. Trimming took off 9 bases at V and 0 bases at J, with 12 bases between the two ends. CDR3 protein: CARLGRASNQPQHF. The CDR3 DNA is TGTGCCAGGCTTGGCAGGGCTAGCAATCAGCCCCAGCATTTT.

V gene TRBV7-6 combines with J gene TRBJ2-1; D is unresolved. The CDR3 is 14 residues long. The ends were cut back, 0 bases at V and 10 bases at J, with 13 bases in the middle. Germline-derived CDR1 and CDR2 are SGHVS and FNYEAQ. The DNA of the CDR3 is TGTGCCAGCAGCTTAGCTGGCTCCGTTGGGGAGCAGTTCTTC. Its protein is CASSLAGSVGEQFF.

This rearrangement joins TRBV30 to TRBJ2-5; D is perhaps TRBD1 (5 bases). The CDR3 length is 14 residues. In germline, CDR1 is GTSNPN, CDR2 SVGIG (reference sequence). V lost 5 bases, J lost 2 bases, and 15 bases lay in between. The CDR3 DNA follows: TGTGCCTGGGCCAGGGTGGCGGTGCAAGAGACCCAGTACTTC. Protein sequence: CAWARVAVQETQYF.

The CDR3 loop reads CASSGRTNLREQYF. Written as DNA, the CDR3 is TGTGCCAGCAGCGGTCGAACCAACCTAAGGGAGCAGTACTTC. The J gene is TRBJ2-7, the V gene TRBV7-8; D unresolved. The CDR3 spans 14 residues. Germline values: CDR1 SGHVS, CDR2 FQNEAQ. Trimming left V 5 bases short and J 7 bases short, with 18 bases between.

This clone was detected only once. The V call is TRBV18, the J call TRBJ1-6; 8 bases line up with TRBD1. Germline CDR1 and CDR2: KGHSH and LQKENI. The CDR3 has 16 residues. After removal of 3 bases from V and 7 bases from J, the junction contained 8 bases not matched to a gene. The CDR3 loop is CASSPLQGANNSPLHF. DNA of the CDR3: TGTGCCAGCTCACCTTTGCAGGGGGCGAACAATTCACCCCTCCACTTT.

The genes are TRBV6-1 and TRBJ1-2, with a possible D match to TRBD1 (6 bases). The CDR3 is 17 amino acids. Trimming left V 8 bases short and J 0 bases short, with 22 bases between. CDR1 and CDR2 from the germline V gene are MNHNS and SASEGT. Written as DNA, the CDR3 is TGTGCCAGCCGTGCACTCGTTGGGGGCACGTCTAACTATGGCTACACCTTC. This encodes CASRALVGGTSNYGYTF.

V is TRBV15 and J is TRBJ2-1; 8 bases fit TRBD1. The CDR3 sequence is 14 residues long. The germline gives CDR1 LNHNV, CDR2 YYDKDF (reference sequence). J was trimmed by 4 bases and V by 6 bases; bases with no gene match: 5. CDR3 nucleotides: TGTGCCACCAGGACAGGGGAGGAGTACAATGAGCAGTTCTTC. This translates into CATRTGEEYNEQFF.

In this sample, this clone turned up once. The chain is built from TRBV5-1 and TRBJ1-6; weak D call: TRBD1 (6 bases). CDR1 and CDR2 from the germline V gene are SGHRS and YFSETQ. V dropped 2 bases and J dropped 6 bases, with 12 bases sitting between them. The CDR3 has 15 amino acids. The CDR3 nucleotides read TGCGCCAGCAGCTTAGCAGGGGCGGGTAATTCACCCCTCCACTTT. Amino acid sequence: CASSLAGAGNSPLHF.

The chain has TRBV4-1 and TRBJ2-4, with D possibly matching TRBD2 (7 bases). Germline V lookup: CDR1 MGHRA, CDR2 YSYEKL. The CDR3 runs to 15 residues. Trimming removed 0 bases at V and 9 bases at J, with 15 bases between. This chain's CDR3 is CASSQEAREGVIQYF. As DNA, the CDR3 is TGCGCCAGCAGCCAAGAAGCAAGGGAGGGGGTCATTCAGTACTTC.

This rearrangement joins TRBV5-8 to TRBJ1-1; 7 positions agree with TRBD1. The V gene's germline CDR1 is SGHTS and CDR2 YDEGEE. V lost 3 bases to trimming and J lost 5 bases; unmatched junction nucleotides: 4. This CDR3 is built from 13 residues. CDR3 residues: CASSSTGVTEAFF. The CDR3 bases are TGTGCCAGCAGCTCAACAGGGGTTACTGAAGCTTTCTTT.

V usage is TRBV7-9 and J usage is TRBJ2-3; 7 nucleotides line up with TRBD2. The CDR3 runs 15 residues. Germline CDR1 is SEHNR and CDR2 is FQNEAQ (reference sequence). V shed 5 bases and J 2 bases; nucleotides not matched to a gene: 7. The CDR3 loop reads CASSPRLAVTDTQYF. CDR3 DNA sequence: TGTGCCAGCAGCCCCCGGCTAGCGGTCACAGATACGCAGTATTTT.

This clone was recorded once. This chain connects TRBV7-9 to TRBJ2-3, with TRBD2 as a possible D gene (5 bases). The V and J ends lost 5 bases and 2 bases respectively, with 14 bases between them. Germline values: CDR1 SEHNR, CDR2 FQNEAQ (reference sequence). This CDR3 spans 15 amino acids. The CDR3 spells CASSILLGDTDTQYF. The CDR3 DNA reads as TGTGCCAGCAGCATCCTATTGGGAGACACAGATACGCAGTATTTT.

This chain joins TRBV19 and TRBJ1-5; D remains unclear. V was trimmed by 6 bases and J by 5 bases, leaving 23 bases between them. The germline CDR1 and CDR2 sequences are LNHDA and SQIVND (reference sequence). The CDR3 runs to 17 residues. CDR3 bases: TGTGCCAGTAGCCCTTCGCGGCCGACCAGGTCAGATCAGCCCCAGCATTTT. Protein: CASSPSRPTRSDQPQHF.

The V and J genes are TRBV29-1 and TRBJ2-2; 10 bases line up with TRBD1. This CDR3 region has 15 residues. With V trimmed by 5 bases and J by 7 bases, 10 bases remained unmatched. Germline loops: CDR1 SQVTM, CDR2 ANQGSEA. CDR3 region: CSVQTGTGDSGELFF. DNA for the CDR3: TGCAGCGTTCAGACCGGGACAGGGGATAGCGGGGAGCTGTTTTTT.

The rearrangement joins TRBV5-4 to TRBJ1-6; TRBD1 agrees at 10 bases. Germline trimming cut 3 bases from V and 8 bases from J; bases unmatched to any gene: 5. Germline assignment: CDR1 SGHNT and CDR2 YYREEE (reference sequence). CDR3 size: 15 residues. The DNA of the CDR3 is TGTGCCAGCAGCTCAACCGGGACAGGGGATTCACCCCTCCACTTT. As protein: CASSSTGTGDSPLHF.

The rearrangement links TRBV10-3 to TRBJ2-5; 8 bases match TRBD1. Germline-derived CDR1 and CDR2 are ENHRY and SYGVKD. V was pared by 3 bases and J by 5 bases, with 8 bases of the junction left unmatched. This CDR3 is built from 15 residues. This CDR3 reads CAISEGQGWGETQYF. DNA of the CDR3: TGTGCCATCAGTGAAGGACAGGGATGGGGGGAGACCCAGTACTTC.